This T cell receptor (beta chain) is drawn from a study of blood T cell repertoires in COVID-19. Profiled with immunoSEQ multiplex PCR; TCRdb holds only in-frame clones, not every one. The table lists around 200,000 clones, 75% to 85% of them singletons. This CDR3 is 12 amino acids long. Between the trimmed V and J ends, which lost 2 bases and 4 bases, there was a span of 5 bases. CDR1 is SGHAT, CDR2 FQNNGV, per germline. Material: peripheral blood. The TCR was taken from a woman in her thirties with COVID-19, enrolled during active disease. The J gene is TRBJ1-2, the V gene TRBV11-2; D might be TRBD1 (5 bases). The CDR3 DNA follows: TGTGCCAGCAGCTTACAGGGCTATGGCTACACCTTC. It translates to CASSLQGYGYTF.